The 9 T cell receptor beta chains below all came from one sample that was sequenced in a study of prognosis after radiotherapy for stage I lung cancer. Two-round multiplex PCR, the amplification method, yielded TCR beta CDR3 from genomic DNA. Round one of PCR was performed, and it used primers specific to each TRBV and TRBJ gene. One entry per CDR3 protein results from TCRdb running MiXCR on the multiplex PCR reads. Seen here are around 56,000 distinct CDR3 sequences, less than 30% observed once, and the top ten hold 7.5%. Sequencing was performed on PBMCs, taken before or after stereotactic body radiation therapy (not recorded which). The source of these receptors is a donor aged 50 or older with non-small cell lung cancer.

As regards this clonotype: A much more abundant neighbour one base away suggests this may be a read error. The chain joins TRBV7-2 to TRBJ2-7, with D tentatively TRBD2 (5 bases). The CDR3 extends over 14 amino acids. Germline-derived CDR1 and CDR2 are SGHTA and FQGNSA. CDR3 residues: CASRLTLAADDQYF. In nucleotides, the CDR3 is TGTGCCAGCAGGTTAACCCTAGCAGCTGACGACCAGTACTTC.

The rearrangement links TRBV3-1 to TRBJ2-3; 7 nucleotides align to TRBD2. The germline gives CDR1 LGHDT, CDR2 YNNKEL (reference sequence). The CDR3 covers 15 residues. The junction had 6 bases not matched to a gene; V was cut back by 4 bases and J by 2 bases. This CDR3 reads CASSRAGRNTDTQYF. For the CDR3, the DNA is TGTGCCAGCAGCCGAGCGGGGCGGAACACAGATACGCAGTATTTT.

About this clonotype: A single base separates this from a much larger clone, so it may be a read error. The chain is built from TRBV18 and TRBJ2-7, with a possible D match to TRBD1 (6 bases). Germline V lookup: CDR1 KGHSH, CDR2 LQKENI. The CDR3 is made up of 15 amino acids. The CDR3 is CASSLQGTHPYEQNF. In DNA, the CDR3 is TGTGCCAGCTCACTTCAGGGGACCCACCCCTACGAGCAGAACTTC.

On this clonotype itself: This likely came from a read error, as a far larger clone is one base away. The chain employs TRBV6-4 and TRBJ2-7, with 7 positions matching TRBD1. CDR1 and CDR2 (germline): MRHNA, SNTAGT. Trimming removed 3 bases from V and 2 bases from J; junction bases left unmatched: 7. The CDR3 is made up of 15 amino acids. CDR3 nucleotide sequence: TGTGCCAGCAGTGAAGTGGGGACAGTCGCCTACGAGCAGTACTTC. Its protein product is CASSEVGTVAYEQYF.

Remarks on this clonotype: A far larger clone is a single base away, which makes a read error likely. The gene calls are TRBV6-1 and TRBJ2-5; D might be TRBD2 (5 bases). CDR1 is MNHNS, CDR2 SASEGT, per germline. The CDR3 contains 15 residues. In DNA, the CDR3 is TGTGCCACCAGTGGTTCGGTGAAGACGGGGGAGACCCAGTACTTC. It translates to CATSGSVKTGETQYF.

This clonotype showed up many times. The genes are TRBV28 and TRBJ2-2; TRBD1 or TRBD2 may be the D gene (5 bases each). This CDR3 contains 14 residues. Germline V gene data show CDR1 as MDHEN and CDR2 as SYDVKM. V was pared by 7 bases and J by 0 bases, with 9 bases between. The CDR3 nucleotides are TGTGCCAGCATGGGACCGACGAACACCGGGGAGCTGTTTTTT. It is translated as CASMGPTNTGELFF.

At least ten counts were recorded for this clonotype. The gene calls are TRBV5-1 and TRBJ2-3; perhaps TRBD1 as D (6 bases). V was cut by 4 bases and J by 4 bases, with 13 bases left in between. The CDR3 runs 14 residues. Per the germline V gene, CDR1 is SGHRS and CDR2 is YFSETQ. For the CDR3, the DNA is TGCGCCAGCAGCCCAGGACAGAGGGCAGATACGCAGTATTTT. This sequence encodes CASSPGQRADTQYF.

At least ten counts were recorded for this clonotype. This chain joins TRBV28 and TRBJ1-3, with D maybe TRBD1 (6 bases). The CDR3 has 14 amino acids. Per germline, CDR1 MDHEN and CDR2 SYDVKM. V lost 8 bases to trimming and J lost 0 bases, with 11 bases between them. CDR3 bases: TGTGCCAGCGGAACAGGGAGCTCTGGAAACACCATATATTTT. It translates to CASGTGSSGNTIYF.

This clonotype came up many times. DNA for the CDR3: TGCAGTGCGTATCAGGGGGGCACTGAAGCTTTCTTT. It specifies CSAYQGGTEAFF. This chain joins TRBV20-1 and TRBJ1-1, with TRBD1 matching 7 bases. Germline assignment: CDR1 DFQATT and CDR2 SNEGSKA (reference sequence). Losses at the gene ends were 6 bases for V and 4 bases for J; bases not matched to a gene: 5. This CDR3 comprises 12 residues.